These 4 T cell receptor beta chains came from one sample sequenced in a study of cytomegalovirus exposure and HLA in healthy donors. The PCR had 60 Vbeta and 13 Jbeta primers. Data came from immunoSEQ multiplex PCR; TCRdb stores just in-frame clones and leaves some out. The table has approximately 300,000 clones, about 80% seen once. Sequencing was done on a sample of PBMCs. These receptors originate from a girl between 2 and 10 years old in good health and CMV-seronegative.

This clone was recorded once. The V and J genes are TRBV9 and TRBJ2-3, with D hard to call. The CDR3 spans 16 residues. The germline CDR1 and CDR2 sequences are SGDLS and YYNGEE. V was pared by 1 base and J by 2 bases, with 14 bases between. This CDR3 is CASSVSQYINTDTQYF. DNA for the CDR3: TGTGCCAGCAGCGTAAGTCAATACATCAACACAGATACGCAGTATTTT. The full variable domain, in which reference TRBV9 and TRBJ2-3 provide the parts outside the CDR3, is DSGVTQTPKHLITATGQRVTLRCSPRSGDLSVYWYQQSLDQGLQFLIQYYNGEERAKGNILERFSAQQFPDLHSELNLSSLELGDSALYFCASSVSQYINTDTQYFGPGTRLTVL.

This clone was recorded a few times. The chain uses TRBV27 and TRBJ2-1; tentatively, D is TRBD1 (6 bases). The CDR3 is made up of 13 amino acids. V lost 6 bases and J lost 2, with 8 bases in between. The germline CDR1 and CDR2 sequences are MNHEY and SMNVEV (reference sequence). The CDR3 protein is CASRRGTYNEQFF. In DNA form, the CDR3 reads TGTGCCAGCAGGAGGGGGACCTACAATGAGCAGTTCTTC.

This clone was seen more than once but under ten times. The chain carries TRBV7-9 and TRBJ2-3; 7 bases agree with TRBD1. Germline assignment: CDR1 SEHNR and CDR2 FQNEAQ (reference sequence). Trimming cost V 1 base and J 5 bases; bases outside gene matches: 3. The CDR3 is 14 residues long. The CDR3 region has the DNA TGTGCCAGCAGCTTAGAGAGGGGGCAAGATACGCAGTATTTT. This codes for CASSLERGQDTQYF.

The CDR3 nucleotides are TGTGCCTGGAGTATCCACATGACAGGGAGTTCACCCCTCCACTTT. Residues: CAWSIHMTGSSPLHF. The V gene is TRBV30, the J gene TRBJ1-6; 7 bases match TRBD1. The CDR3 contains 15 residues. CDR1 and CDR2 (germline): GTSNPN, SVGIG (reference sequence). The trim removed 2 bases at V and 9 bases at J, leaving 10 bases unmatched.